A single sample is the source of the 9 T cell receptor beta chains below, sequenced in a study of cytomegalovirus exposure and HLA in healthy donors. The study ran its PCR with 60 Vbeta and 13 Jbeta primers. Some clones are missing from TCRdb's copy, which holds only in-frame ones; the method was immunoSEQ multiplex PCR. The sample records approximately 150,000 clones, roughly 80% being singletons. Input material: PBMCs. All receptors derive from a human donor in good health.

V is TRBV20-1 and J is TRBJ1-1; D is unclear. There are 11 residues in the CDR3. Trimming shortened V by 6 bases and J by 1 base, and 6 bases separated the two germline ends. From germline, CDR1 is DFQATT and CDR2 SNEGSKA (reference sequence). The CDR3 DNA reads as TGCAGTGCCTCACAGAACACTGAAGCTTTCTTT. This sequence encodes CSASQNTEAFF.

The CDR3 nucleotides read TGTGCCAGTACCCCCTTACCGGGGGGGGCGCGTTCCCGAGGGGCCAACGTCCTGACTTTC. Translating gives CASTPLPGGARSRGANVLTF. The chain uses TRBV19 and TRBJ2-6, with 8 bases aligning to TRBD2. The CDR3 extends over 20 amino acids. The ends lost 7 bases at V and 4 bases at J; junction bases unmatched: 21. Germline-derived CDR1 and CDR2 are LNHDA and SQIVND (reference sequence).

This chain links TRBV11-2 with TRBJ2-3, with 7 bases fitting TRBD2. Germline V gene data show CDR1 as SGHAT and CDR2 as FQNNGV. The V and J ends lost 1 base and 2 bases, in that order; junction bases with no gene match: 9. The CDR3 is made up of 17 amino acids. The CDR3 DNA is TGTGCCAGCAGCTTAGGAACTAGCGCCAGGAACACAGATACGCAGTATTTT. Its protein is CASSLGTSARNTDTQYF.

The chain has TRBV7-2 and TRBJ1-2, with D perhaps matching TRBD1 (5 bases). CDR3 length: 14 residues. Trimming pared 1 base from V and 5 bases from J, leaving 11 bases between. CDR1 is SGHTA, CDR2 FQGNSA, per germline. In nucleotides, the CDR3 is TGTGCCAGCAGCTTAGACAGGAATCCTTATGGCTACACCTTC. Amino acid sequence: CASSLDRNPYGYTF.

The chain's CDR3 is CASSGAGANVLTF. As DNA, the CDR3 is TGTGCCAGCAGCGGAGCTGGGGCCAACGTCCTGACTTTC. The J gene is TRBJ2-6, the V gene TRBV11-3, with no clear D. Germline V lookup: CDR1 SGHNT, CDR2 YENEEA. The V end was cut by 5 bases, the J end by 2 bases, with 4 bases between. CDR3 length: 13 amino acids.

A few counts support this clone. This CDR3 is also generated by other DNA sequences in the sample. The chain recombines TRBV4-2 with TRBJ2-3; 12 bases match TRBD2. Germline assignment: CDR1 LGHNA and CDR2 YNFKEQ. This CDR3 region has 16 residues. Trimming took 4 bases from V and 1 from J; bases not matched to a gene: 3. CDR3 residues: CASSPRTSGGTDTQYF. DNA of the CDR3: TGTGCCAGCAGCCCCAGGACTAGCGGGGGCACAGATACGCAGTATTTT.

This clone was counted once. The chain employs TRBV14 and TRBJ1-2, with unresolved D. V lost 4 bases and J 0 bases, leaving 9 bases between the germline ends. CDR3 length: 14 amino acids. The V gene's germline CDR1 is SGHDN and CDR2 FVKESK. DNA for the CDR3: TGTGCCAGCAGCCTATTAACAGCTAACTATGGCTACACCTTC. Translating gives CASSLLTANYGYTF.

This chain uses TRBV7-2 with TRBJ2-7; TRBD1 matches at 7 bases. V dropped 4 bases and J dropped 0; count of bases not matched to a gene: 6. There are 15 residues in the CDR3. Per germline, CDR1 SGHTA and CDR2 FQGNSA. CDR3 loop: CASSSRDSTSYEQYF. The CDR3 bases are TGTGCCAGCAGCTCCCGGGACAGTACCTCCTACGAGCAGTACTTC.

On this clone: Mismatch with germline at one junction end may stem from a read error. The chain couples TRBV7-9 to TRBJ1-1, with D perhaps TRBD1 (6 bases). Germline lookup yields CDR1 SEHNR and CDR2 FQNEAQ (reference sequence). This CDR3 has 16 residues. The CDR3: CSSSSTGRGRDTEAFF. Written as DNA, the CDR3 is TGTTCCAGCAGCTCGACGGGCAGGGGAAGGGACACTGAAGCTTTCTTT.